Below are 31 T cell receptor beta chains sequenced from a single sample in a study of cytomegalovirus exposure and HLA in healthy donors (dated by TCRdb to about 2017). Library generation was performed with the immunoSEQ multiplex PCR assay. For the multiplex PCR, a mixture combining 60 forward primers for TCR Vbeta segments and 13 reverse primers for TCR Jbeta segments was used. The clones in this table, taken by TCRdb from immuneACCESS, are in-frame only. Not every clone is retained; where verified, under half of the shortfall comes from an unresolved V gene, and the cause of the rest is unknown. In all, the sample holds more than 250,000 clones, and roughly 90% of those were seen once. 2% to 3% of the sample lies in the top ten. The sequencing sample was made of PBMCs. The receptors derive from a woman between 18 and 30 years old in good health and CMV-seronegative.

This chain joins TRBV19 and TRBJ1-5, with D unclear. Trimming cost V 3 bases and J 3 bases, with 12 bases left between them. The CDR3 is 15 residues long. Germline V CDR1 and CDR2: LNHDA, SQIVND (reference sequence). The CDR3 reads CASSIRGLTNQPQHF. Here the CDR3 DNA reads TGTGCCAGTAGTATTCGAGGTCTGACCAATCAGCCCCAGCATTTT.

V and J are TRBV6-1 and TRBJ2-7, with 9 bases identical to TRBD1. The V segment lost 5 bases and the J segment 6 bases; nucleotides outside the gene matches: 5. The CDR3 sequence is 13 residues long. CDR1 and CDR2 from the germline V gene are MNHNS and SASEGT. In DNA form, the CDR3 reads TGTGCCAGCAGTTCTTGGACAGGGGTCGAGCAGTACTTC. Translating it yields CASSSWTGVEQYF.

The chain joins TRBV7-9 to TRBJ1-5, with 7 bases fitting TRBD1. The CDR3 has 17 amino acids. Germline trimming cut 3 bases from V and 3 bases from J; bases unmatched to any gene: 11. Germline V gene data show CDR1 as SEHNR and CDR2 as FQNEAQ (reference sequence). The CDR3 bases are TGTGCCAGCAGCTTTACGAGGCCGGGACAGCTCAATCAGCCCCAGCATTTT. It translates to CASSFTRPGQLNQPQHF.

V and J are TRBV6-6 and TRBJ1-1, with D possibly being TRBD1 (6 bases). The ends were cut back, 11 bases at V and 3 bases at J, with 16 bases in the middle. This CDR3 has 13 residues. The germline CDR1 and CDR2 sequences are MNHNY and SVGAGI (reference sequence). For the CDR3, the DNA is TGTGCCTCCAGGACTGGGGGCTACACTGAAGCTTTCTTT. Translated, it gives CASRTGGYTEAFF.

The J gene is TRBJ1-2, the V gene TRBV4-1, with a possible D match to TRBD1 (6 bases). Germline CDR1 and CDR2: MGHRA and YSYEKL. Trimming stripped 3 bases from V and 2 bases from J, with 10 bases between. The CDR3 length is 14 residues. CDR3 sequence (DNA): TGCGCCAGCAGCCAGCCTGGACAGAACTATGGCTACACCTTC. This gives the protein CASSQPGQNYGYTF.

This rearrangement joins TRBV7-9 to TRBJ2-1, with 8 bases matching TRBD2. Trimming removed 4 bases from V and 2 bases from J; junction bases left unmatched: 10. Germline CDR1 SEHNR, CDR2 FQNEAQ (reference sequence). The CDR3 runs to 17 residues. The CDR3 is CASSSKISGAAYNEQFF. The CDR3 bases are TGTGCCAGCAGCTCCAAGATTAGCGGGGCTGCCTACAATGAGCAGTTCTTC.

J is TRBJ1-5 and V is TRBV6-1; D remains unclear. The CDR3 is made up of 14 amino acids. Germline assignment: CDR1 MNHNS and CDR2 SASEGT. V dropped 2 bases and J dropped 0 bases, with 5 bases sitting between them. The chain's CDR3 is CASSERDSNQPQHF. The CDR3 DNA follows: TGTGCCAGCAGTGAACGGGATAGCAATCAGCCCCAGCATTTT.

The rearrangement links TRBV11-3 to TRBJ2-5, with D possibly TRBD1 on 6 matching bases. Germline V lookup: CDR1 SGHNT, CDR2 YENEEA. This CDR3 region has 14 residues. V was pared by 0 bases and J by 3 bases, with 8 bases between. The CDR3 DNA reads TGTGCCAGCAGCTTAGAACAGGGTAAAGAGACCCAGTACTTC. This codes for CASSLEQGKETQYF.

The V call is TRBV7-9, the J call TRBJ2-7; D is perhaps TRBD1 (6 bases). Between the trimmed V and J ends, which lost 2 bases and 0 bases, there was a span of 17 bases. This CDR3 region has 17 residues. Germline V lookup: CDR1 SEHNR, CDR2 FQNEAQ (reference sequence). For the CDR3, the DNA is TGTGCCAGCAGCTTACCCTCCATGACAGGCTACTCCTACGAGCAGTACTTC. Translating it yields CASSLPSMTGYSYEQYF.

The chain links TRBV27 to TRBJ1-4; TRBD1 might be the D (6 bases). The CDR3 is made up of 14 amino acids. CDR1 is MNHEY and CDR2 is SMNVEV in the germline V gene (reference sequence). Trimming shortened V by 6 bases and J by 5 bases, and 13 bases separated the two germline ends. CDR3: CASSGQGINEKLFF. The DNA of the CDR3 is TGTGCCAGCAGCGGTCAGGGGATAAATGAAAAACTGTTTTTT.

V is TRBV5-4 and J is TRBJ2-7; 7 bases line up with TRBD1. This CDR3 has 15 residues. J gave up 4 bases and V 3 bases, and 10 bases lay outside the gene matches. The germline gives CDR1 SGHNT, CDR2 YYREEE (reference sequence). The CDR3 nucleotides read TGTGCCAGCAGCTCGGACGGGACAGCGAGTTACGAGCAGTACTTC. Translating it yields CASSSDGTASYEQYF.

This chain's CDR3 is CASQPGQGIDTQYF. The CDR3 DNA reads TGCGCCAGCCAACCCGGACAGGGTATAGATACGCAGTATTTT. The chain carries TRBV10-1 and TRBJ2-3, with 8 nucleotides matching TRBD1. Germline V CDR1 and CDR2: WNHNN, SYGVQD (reference sequence). V was clipped by 8 bases and J by 5 bases; unmatched bases: 9. The CDR3 is 14 residues long.

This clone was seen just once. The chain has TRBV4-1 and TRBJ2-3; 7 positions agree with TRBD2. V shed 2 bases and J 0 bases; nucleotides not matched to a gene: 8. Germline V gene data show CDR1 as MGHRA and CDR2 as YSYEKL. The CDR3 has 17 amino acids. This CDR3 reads CASSQLLWGGSTDTQYF. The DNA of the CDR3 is TGCGCCAGCAGCCAACTCCTTTGGGGGGGGAGCACAGATACGCAGTATTTT.

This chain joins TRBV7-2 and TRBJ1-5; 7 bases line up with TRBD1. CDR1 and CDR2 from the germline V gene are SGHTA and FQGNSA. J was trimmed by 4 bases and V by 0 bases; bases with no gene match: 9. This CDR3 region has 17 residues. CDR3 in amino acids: CASSLAPTGTGNQPQHF. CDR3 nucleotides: TGTGCCAGCAGCTTAGCGCCGACAGGGACGGGGAATCAGCCCCAGCATTTT.

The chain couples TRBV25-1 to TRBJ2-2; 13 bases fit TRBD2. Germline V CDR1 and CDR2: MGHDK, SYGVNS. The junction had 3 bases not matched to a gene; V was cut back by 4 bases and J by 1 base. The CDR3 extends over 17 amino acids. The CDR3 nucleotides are TGTGCCAGCAGTGGACTAGCGGGGGGAATGAACACCGGGGAGCTGTTTTTT. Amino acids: CASSGLAGGMNTGELFF. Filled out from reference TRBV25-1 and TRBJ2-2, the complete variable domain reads EADIYQTPRYLVIGTGKKITLECSQTMGHDKMYWYQQDPGMELHLIHYSYGVNSTEKGDLSSESTVSRIRTEHFPLTLESARPSHTSQYLCASSGLAGGMNTGELFFGEGSRLTVL.

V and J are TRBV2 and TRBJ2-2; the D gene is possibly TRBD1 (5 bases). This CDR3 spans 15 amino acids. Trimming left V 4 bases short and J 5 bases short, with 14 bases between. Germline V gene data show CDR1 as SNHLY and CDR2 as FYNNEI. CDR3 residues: CASSGVGVETGELFF. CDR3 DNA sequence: TGTGCCAGCAGTGGTGTAGGGGTTGAAACCGGGGAGCTGTTTTTT.

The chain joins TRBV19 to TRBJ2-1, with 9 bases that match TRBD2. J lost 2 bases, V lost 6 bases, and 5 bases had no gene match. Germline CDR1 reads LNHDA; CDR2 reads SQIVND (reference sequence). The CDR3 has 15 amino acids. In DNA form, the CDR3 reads TGTGCCAGTAGGACTAGCGGTTCTACCTACAATGAGCAGTTCTTC. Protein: CASRTSGSTYNEQFF.

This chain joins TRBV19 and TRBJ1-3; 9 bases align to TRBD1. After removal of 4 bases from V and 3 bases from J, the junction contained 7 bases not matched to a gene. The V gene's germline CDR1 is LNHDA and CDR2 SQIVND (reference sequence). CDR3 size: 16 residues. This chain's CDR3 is CASSTEQGARGNTIYF. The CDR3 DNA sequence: TGTGCCAGTAGTACAGAACAGGGGGCGCGTGGAAACACCATATATTTT.

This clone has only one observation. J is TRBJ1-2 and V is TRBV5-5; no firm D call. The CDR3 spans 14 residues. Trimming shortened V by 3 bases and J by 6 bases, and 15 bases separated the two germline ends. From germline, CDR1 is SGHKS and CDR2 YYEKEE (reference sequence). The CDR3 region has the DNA TGTGCCAGCAGCTCCGGGAATATTAGAAATGGCTACACCTTC. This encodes CASSSGNIRNGYTF. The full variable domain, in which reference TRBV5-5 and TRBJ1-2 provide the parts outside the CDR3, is DAGVTQSPTHLIKTRGQQVTLRCSPISGHKSVSWYQQVLGQGPQFIFQYYEKEERGRGNFPDRFSARQFPNYSSELNVNALLLGDSALYLCASSSGNIRNGYTFGSGTRLTVV.

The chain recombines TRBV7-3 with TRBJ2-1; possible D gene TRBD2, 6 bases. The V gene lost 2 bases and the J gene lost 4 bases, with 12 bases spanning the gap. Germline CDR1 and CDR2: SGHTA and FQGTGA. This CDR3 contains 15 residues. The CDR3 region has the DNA TGTGCCAGCAGCTTACGGCGGGGTAAATACAATGAGCAGTTCTTC. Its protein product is CASSLRRGKYNEQFF.

This chain's CDR3 is CASSPGTLYNEQFF. The CDR3 DNA is TGTGCCAGCAGCCCGGGGACACTATACAATGAGCAGTTCTTC. J is TRBJ2-1 and V is TRBV11-2, with a possible D match to TRBD1 (6 bases). The V end was cut by 5 bases, the J end by 4 bases, with 12 bases between. This CDR3 comprises 14 residues. Germline V gene data show CDR1 as SGHAT and CDR2 as FQNNGV.

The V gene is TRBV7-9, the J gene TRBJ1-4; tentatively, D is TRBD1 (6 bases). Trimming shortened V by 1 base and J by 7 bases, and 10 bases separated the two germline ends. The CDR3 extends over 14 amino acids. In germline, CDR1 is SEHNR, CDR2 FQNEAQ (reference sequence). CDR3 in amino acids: CASSLGGQGEKLFF. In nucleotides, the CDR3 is TGTGCCAGCAGCTTAGGGGGGCAAGGTGAAAAACTGTTTTTT.

The CDR3 loop reads CASSLGQGLEAFF. CDR3 nucleotides: TGTGCCAGCAGCCTGGGACAGGGGCTTGAAGCTTTCTTT. This chain joins TRBV5-4 and TRBJ1-1; 10 bases fit TRBD1. The J segment lost 7 bases and the V segment lost 4 bases, leaving 4 bases of the junction unmatched. Germline values: CDR1 SGHNT, CDR2 YYREEE (reference sequence). The CDR3 covers 13 residues.

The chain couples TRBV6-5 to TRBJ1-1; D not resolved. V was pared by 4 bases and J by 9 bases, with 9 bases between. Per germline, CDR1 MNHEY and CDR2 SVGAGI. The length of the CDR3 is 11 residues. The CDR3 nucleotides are TGTGCCAGCAGTTCAAGTAGTCAAGCTTTCTTT. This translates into CASSSSSQAFF.

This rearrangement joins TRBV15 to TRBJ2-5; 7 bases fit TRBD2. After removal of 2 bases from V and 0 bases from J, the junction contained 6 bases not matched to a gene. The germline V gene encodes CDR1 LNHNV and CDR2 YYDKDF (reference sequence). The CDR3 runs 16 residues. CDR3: CATSRSERGDQETQYF. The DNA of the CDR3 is TGTGCCACCAGCAGATCGGAGCGGGGCGACCAAGAGACCCAGTACTTC. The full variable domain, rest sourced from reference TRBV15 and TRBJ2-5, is DAMVIQNPRYQVTQFGKPVTLSCSQTLNHNVMYWYQQKSSQAPKLLFHYYDKDFNNEADTPDNFQSRRPNTSFCFLDIRSPGLGDTAMYLCATSRSERGDQETQYFGPGTRLLVL.

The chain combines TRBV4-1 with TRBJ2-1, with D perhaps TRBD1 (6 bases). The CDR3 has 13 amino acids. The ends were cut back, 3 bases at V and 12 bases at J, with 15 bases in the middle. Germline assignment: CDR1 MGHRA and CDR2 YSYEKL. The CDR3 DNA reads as TGCGCCAGCAGCCAGAGTACAGGGAGAGGGCAGTTCTTC. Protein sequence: CASSQSTGRGQFF.

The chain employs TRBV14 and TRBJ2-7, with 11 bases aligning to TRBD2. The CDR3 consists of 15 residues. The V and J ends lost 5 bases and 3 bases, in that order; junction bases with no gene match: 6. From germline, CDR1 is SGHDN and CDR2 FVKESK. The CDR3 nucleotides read TGTGCCAGCAGCTCTTTTAGCGGGGGGGGCTACGAGCAGTACTTC. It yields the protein CASSSFSGGGYEQYF.

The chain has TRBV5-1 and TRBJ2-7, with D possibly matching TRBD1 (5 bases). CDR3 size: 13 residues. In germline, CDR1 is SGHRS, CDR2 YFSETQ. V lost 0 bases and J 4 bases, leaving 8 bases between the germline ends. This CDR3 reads CASSLGTPYEQYF. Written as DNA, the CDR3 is TGCGCCAGCAGCTTGGGGACACCTTACGAGCAGTACTTC.

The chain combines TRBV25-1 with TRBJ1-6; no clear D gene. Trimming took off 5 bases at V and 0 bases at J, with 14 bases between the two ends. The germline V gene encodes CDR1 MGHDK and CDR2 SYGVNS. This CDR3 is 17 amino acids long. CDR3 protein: CASSSGLFFSYNSPLHF. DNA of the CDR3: TGTGCCAGCAGTTCAGGACTCTTCTTCTCCTATAATTCACCCCTCCACTTT.

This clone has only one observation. The CDR3 sequence: CASSQDLGTLGVGELFF. Written as DNA, the CDR3 is TGCGCCAGCAGCCAAGATTTAGGGACATTAGGAGTCGGGGAGCTGTTTTTT. The chain carries TRBV4-1 and TRBJ2-2; D is possibly TRBD1 (6 bases). The CDR3 consists of 17 residues. The V and J ends lost 0 bases and 7 bases respectively, with 18 bases between them. The germline V gene has CDR1 MGHRA and CDR2 YSYEKL.

The CDR3 nucleotides are TGTGCCATCAGTGAGACGAGCGGGGGGGCAGATACGCAGTATTTT. It codes for CAISETSGGADTQYF. The V and J genes are TRBV10-3 and TRBJ2-3; 10 bases line up with TRBD2. The germline CDR1 and CDR2 sequences are ENHRY and SYGVKD. The CDR3 runs 15 residues. After removal of 2 bases from V and 4 bases from J, the junction contained 3 bases not matched to a gene.